Following are 29 T cell receptor beta chains from one sample sequenced in a study of human T cells and chemical hapten exposure. Blood, whole and unfractionated, served as the source for total RNA extraction. TCRdb called the 5' RACE reads again in MiXCR, with one record for every CDR3 protein. Counted here are about 110,000 distinct CDR3 sequences, roughly a fifth occurring once; the ten biggest clones make up 2.5% to 3%. These receptors all stem from a human donor in good health.

The sample holds a few counts of this clonotype. At one boundary the junction diverges from the germline segment, which might be a read error. The CDR3 protein is CASRRNSGTGNFGYTF. As DNA, the CDR3 is TGTGCCAGCAGGCGAAATTCCGGGACAGGGAACTTTGGCTACACCTTC. The V call is TRBV28, the J call TRBJ1-2; TRBD1 agrees at 9 bases. Germline lookup yields CDR1 MDHEN and CDR2 SYDVKM. The CDR3 consists of 16 residues.

The J gene is TRBJ1-5, the V gene TRBV28; unclear D gene. Trimming stripped 7 bases from V and 1 base from J, with 14 bases between. CDR3 size: 15 residues. Germline lookup yields CDR1 MDHEN and CDR2 SYDVKM. In DNA, the CDR3 is TGTGCCAGCATCACCGTGGCAGAGAGCAATCAGCCCCAGCATTTT. This gives the protein CASITVAESNQPQHF.

The J gene is TRBJ1-1, the V gene TRBV12-3 or TRBV12-4, with a possible D match to TRBD1 (6 bases). The CDR3 totals 15 residues. The V end was cut by 2 bases, the J end by 4 bases, with 14 bases between. CDR3 DNA: TGTGCCAGCAGTTTAAAGGGGGTAGGAAGCACTGAAGCTTTCTTT. This codes for CASSLKGVGSTEAFF.

V and J are TRBV29-1 and TRBJ1-2, with 9 bases lining up with TRBD1. Per germline, CDR1 SQVTM and CDR2 ANQGSEA. Trimming at V came to 2 bases and at J to 5 bases, leaving 12 bases not matched to a gene. The CDR3 spans 16 residues. In DNA, the CDR3 is TGCAGCGTTGAACGGGACAGGGAAGGATCGGAATATGGCTACACCTTC. Its protein product is CSVERDREGSEYGYTF.

This clonotype was detected only a few times. The V call is TRBV6-2 or TRBV6-3, the J call TRBJ2-7; 8 bases align to TRBD2. This CDR3 region has 16 residues. CDR1 is MNHEY and CDR2 is SVGEGT in the germline V gene. V lost 2 bases and J lost 6; bases outside the gene matches: 12. The CDR3 DNA follows: TGTGCCAGCAGTTACGGTACTAGCGGCCTCCTAGTCGAGCAGTACTTC. Translation gives CASSYGTSGLLVEQYF.

The chain combines TRBV15 with TRBJ2-1; 13 nucleotides align to TRBD2. Germline V lookup: CDR1 LNHNV, CDR2 YYDKDF (reference sequence). With 5 bases clipped from V and 7 bases from J, the junction kept 14 bases outside the gene matches. CDR3 length equals 18 residues. CDR3 loop: CATSPMLTSGRARNEQFF. The CDR3 DNA is TGTGCCACCAGCCCCATGTTAACTAGCGGGAGGGCCAGAAATGAGCAGTTCTTC. Drawing the rest from reference TRBV15 and TRBJ2-1, the complete variable domain is DAMVIQNPRYQVTQFGKPVTLSCSQTLNHNVMYWYQQKSSQAPKLLFHYYDKDFNNEADTPDNFQSRRPNTSFCFLDIRSPGLGDTAMYLCATSPMLTSGRARNEQFFGPGTRLTVL.

This rearrangement joins TRBV27 to TRBJ2-1; D could derive from TRBD1 or TRBD2 (5 bases each). Per germline, CDR1 MNHEY and CDR2 SMNVEV (reference sequence). Trimming pared 7 bases from V and 10 bases from J, leaving 20 bases between. The CDR3 contains 14 residues. In DNA, the CDR3 is TGTGCCAGCACTCCGGGACGTATGGGTGGGGAGCAGTTCTTC. It yields the protein CASTPGRMGGEQFF.

The chain employs TRBV10-1 and TRBJ1-1; weak D call: TRBD1 (5 bases). This CDR3 is built from 15 residues. V was cut by 0 bases and J by 5 bases, with 13 bases left in between. Germline V gene sequence: CDR1 WNHNN, CDR2 SYGVQD (reference sequence). The CDR3 nucleotides read TGCGCCAGCAGTGAGTCGACAGCCGGAGGGACTGAAGCTTTCTTT. The encoded protein is CASSESTAGGTEAFF.

This clonotype turned up a few times. The V gene is TRBV7-9, the J gene TRBJ1-1; D unclear. V was clipped by 7 bases and J by 1 base, with 7 bases between them. Germline V gene lookup returns CDR1 SEHNR and CDR2 FQNEAQ (reference sequence). The CDR3 has 12 amino acids. The chain's CDR3 is CASTVGNTEAFF. In DNA, the CDR3 is TGTGCCAGCACGGTCGGGAACACTGAAGCTTTCTTT.

This clonotype was found a few times. The gene calls are TRBV18 and TRBJ1-2; D is possibly TRBD1 (5 bases). V lost 3 bases, J lost 8 bases, and 16 bases lay in between. CDR1 and CDR2 (germline): KGHSH, LQKENI. This CDR3 spans 14 amino acids. The CDR3 spells CASSPLGDAGGYTF. CDR3 coding DNA: TGTGCCAGCTCACCCCTGGGGGACGCGGGCGGCTACACCTTC.

This chain joins TRBV29-1 and TRBJ1-2; 8 bases agree with TRBD1. Germline CDR1 reads SQVTM; CDR2 reads ANQGSEA. The CDR3 contains 13 residues. V lost 6 bases to trimming and J lost 7 bases; unmatched junction nucleotides: 10. Here the CDR3 reads CSVEDRAFAGYTF. Written as DNA, the CDR3 is TGCAGCGTAGAGGACAGGGCGTTTGCTGGCTACACCTTC.

V usage is TRBV10-3 and J usage is TRBJ1-1; 9 bases map to TRBD1. V was clipped by 11 bases and J by 0 bases; unmatched bases: 4. CDR3 size: 13 residues. CDR1 is ENHRY, CDR2 SYGVKD, per germline. The CDR3 reads CALRTGVNTEAFF. The CDR3 coding sequence is TGTGCCTTACGGACAGGGGTGAACACTGAAGCTTTCTTT.

The chain employs TRBV3-1 and TRBJ2-5; D gene uncertain. The CDR3 covers 12 residues. Germline-derived CDR1 and CDR2 are LGHDT and YNNKEL (reference sequence). The V end lost 4 bases, the J end lost 4 bases, and 7 bases lay between the germline ends. Here the CDR3 reads CASSLRGETQYF. CDR3 nucleotides: TGTGCCAGCAGCCTACGCGGAGAGACCCAGTACTTC.

This clonotype was observed a few times. The V and J genes are TRBV12-3 or TRBV12-4 and TRBJ2-3; TRBD1 or TRBD2 may be the D gene (5 bases each). Trimming removed 3 bases at V and 3 bases at J, with 10 bases between. The CDR3 contains 14 residues. Here the CDR3 reads CASSFGRETDTQYF. The DNA of the CDR3 is TGTGCCAGCAGTTTTGGCAGGGAGACAGATACGCAGTATTTT.

This rearrangement joins TRBV12-3 or TRBV12-4 to TRBJ1-2; D unresolved. The CDR3 is 13 residues long. V was clipped by 1 base and J by 4 bases, with 7 bases between them. The CDR3 bases are TGTGCCAGCAGTTTAGGTAAAGGCTATGGCTACACCTTC. Translated: CASSLGKGYGYTF.

This clonotype was counted many times. V gene TRBV28 combines with J gene TRBJ1-2, with a possible D match to TRBD1 (5 bases). V lost 5 bases, J lost 4 bases, and 8 bases lay in between. Germline V lookup: CDR1 MDHEN, CDR2 SYDVKM. The CDR3 has 12 residues. DNA for the CDR3: TGTGCCAGCAGTCTAGACAGCTATGGCTACACCTTC. Encoded protein: CASSLDSYGYTF.

As DNA, the CDR3 is TGTGCCAGCAGTTCAGGACGGAATGAAAAACTGTTTTTT. This translates into CASSSGRNEKLFF. V usage is TRBV28 and J usage is TRBJ1-4; D gene unclear. This CDR3 comprises 13 residues. The V end was cut by 4 bases, the J end by 5 bases, with 8 bases between. Germline-derived CDR1 and CDR2 are MDHEN and SYDVKM. Filled out from reference TRBV28 and TRBJ1-4, the complete variable domain reads DVKVTQSSRYLVKRTGEKVFLECVQDMDHENMFWYRQDPGLGLRLIYFSYDVKMKEKGDIPEGYSVSREKKERFSLILESASTNQTSMYLCASSSGRNEKLFFGSGTQLSVL.

The rearrangement joins TRBV5-1 to TRBJ2-7; 16 bases are a match to TRBD2. The germline gives CDR1 SGHRS, CDR2 YFSETQ. This CDR3 comprises 21 residues. The ends lost 3 bases at V and 2 bases at J; junction bases unmatched: 17. The CDR3 loop is CASSSPGTSGRAWPPTYEQYF. In DNA form, the CDR3 reads TGCGCCAGCAGCTCCCCCGGGACTAGCGGGAGGGCCTGGCCCCCCACCTACGAGCAGTACTTC.

The rearrangement links TRBV5-4 to TRBJ1-6; D gene unclear. This CDR3 is built from 16 residues. In germline, CDR1 is SGHNT, CDR2 YYREEE (reference sequence). Trimming pared 2 bases from V and 0 bases from J, leaving 9 bases between. The DNA for the CDR3 is TGTGCCAGCAGCTTAGAAGGGAGCTCCTATAATTCACCCCTCCACTTT. This sequence encodes CASSLEGSSYNSPLHF.

This clonotype has a handful of counts. V usage is TRBV18 and J usage is TRBJ2-1; D might be TRBD2 (6 bases). Germline V gives CDR1 KGHSH, CDR2 LQKENI. There are 17 residues in the CDR3. V lost 2 bases and J lost 3, with 17 bases in between. The CDR3 sequence: CASSPTASARGYNEQFF. DNA for the CDR3: TGTGCCAGCTCACCAACGGCTAGCGCGAGGGGCTACAATGAGCAGTTCTTC.

In its sample, this clonotype was seen a few times. V usage is TRBV3-1 and J usage is TRBJ2-7; D gene ambiguous. The CDR3 is 13 residues long. Between the trimmed V and J ends, which lost 4 bases and 5 bases, there was a span of 12 bases. Per the germline V gene, CDR1 is LGHDT and CDR2 is YNNKEL (reference sequence). The CDR3 DNA is TGTGCCAGCAGCCTTCGACAAGTCGACGAGCAGTACTTC. As protein: CASSLRQVDEQYF.

The rearrangement links TRBV6-5 to TRBJ1-1, with D unclear. V lost 0 bases and J lost 0, with 11 bases in between. Germline V lookup: CDR1 MNHEY, CDR2 SVGAGI. This CDR3 spans 16 amino acids. CDR3 protein: CASSYSRRALNTEAFF. The CDR3 DNA follows: TGTGCCAGCAGTTACTCGAGGAGGGCCTTGAACACTGAAGCTTTCTTT.

This clonotype has a handful of counts. The chain is built from TRBV6-2 or TRBV6-3 and TRBJ1-1, with D possibly matching TRBD1 (5 bases). There are 13 residues in the CDR3. CDR1 and CDR2 from the germline V gene are MNHEY and SVGEGT. Between the trimmed V and J ends, which lost 8 bases and 6 bases, there was a span of 16 bases. The CDR3 DNA follows: TGTGCCAGCGCTGTCGGGGCAAAGGCTGAAGCTTTCTTT. As protein: CASAVGAKAEAFF.

The CDR3: CASSLPASGISTDTQYF. CDR3 DNA: TGTGCCAGCAGCCTCCCGGCTAGCGGGATTAGCACAGATACGCAGTATTTT. The chain uses TRBV5-4 and TRBJ2-3; 9 nucleotides match TRBD2. The V and J ends lost 4 bases and 0 bases, in that order; junction bases with no gene match: 9. This CDR3 region has 17 residues. Germline-derived CDR1 and CDR2 are SGHNT and YYREEE (reference sequence). Full variable domain (missing parts from reference TRBV5-4 and TRBJ2-3): ETGVTQSPTHLIKTRGQQVTLRCSSQSGHNTVSWYQQALGQGPQFIFQYYREEENGRGNFPPRFSGLQFPNYSSELNVNALELDDSALYLCASSLPASGISTDTQYFGPGTRLTVL.

This clonotype has more than one count but fewer than ten. V usage is TRBV15 and J usage is TRBJ1-1; tentative D call: TRBD1 (5 bases). Germline values: CDR1 LNHNV, CDR2 YYDKDF (reference sequence). The CDR3 length is 15 residues. V lost 0 bases and J 1 base, leaving 9 bases between the germline ends. CDR3 in DNA: TGTGCCACCAGCAGAGATAACAGGCGGAACACTGAAGCTTTCTTT. Translated: CATSRDNRRNTEAFF.

This chain links TRBV6-2 or TRBV6-3 with TRBJ2-3; a possible D gene is TRBD2 (6 bases). The CDR3 loop spans 17 amino acids. With 5 bases removed from V and 3 bases from J, the gap between germline ends came to 21 bases. Looked up from germline, CDR1 is MNHEY and CDR2 is SVGEGT. The CDR3 reads CASSTPRSGLTTDTQYF. In DNA, the CDR3 is TGTGCCAGCAGTACCCCCCGGTCGGGACTGACTACAGATACGCAGTATTTT.

This clonotype was counted between two and nine times. This chain joins TRBV18 and TRBJ1-1, with D possibly matching TRBD1 (5 bases). V was shortened by 2 bases and J by 8 bases, with 12 bases between the two germline ends. Germline V gene sequence: CDR1 KGHSH, CDR2 LQKENI. The CDR3 sequence is 13 residues long. In DNA, the CDR3 is TGTGCCAGCTCACCATACGGGGCTCACGAAGCTTTCTTT. Protein product: CASSPYGAHEAFF.

The V and J genes are TRBV7-2 and TRBJ1-1; D is undetermined. Between the trimmed V and J ends, which lost 1 base and 1 base, there was a span of 13 bases. The CDR3 is made up of 16 amino acids. Germline CDR1 SGHTA, CDR2 FQGNSA. The CDR3 region is CASSLDTVPRNTEAFF. In DNA, the CDR3 is TGTGCCAGCAGCTTAGACACTGTCCCTAGGAACACTGAAGCTTTCTTT.

The chain has TRBV27 and TRBJ1-1; 8 nucleotides line up with TRBD1. This CDR3 is 14 amino acids long. V dropped 4 bases and J dropped 8; count of bases not matched to a gene: 9. Germline V gene lookup returns CDR1 MNHEY and CDR2 SMNVEV (reference sequence). The CDR3 sequence is CASSSFRTGTEAFF. The CDR3 DNA sequence: TGTGCCAGCAGTTCGTTCAGGACAGGGACCGAAGCTTTCTTT.